This passage covers 22 T cell receptor beta chains from one sample sequenced in a study of T cells after yellow fever vaccination. MiXCR was run by TCRdb on the 5' RACE reads, yielding one entry per CDR3 protein. The sample contains 100,000 to 150,000 distinct CDR3 sequences, 7.5% to 10% of which appear only once. The source material was CD8+ T cells sorted from PBMCs, sampled on the day of the yellow fever booster vaccination. Receptors originate from a man aged 18 to 30 who received the YFV17D yellow fever vaccine.

Remarks on this clonotype: This sequence may be a read error, since a much larger clone differs from it by one base. This rearrangement joins TRBV4-1 to TRBJ2-5; the match to TRBD2 covers 13 bases. This CDR3 is 17 amino acids long. The V and J ends lost 5 bases and 0 bases, in that order; junction bases with no gene match: 6. Germline V gene lookup returns CDR1 MGHRA and CDR2 YSYEKL. CDR3 DNA: TGCGCCAGCAGCAAAGGCGGGACTAGCGGGGACCAAGAGACCCAGTACTTC. Protein: CASSKGGTSGDQETQYF.

The V and J genes are TRBV4-1 and TRBJ2-3; D unresolved. Germline CDR1 reads MGHRA; CDR2 reads YSYEKL. The V end lost 1 base, the J end lost 0 bases, and 8 bases lay between the germline ends. The CDR3 covers 15 residues. CDR3 nucleotide sequence: TGCGCCAGCAGCCAAGTCAGCGAAAGCACAGATACGCAGTATTTT. Protein: CASSQVSESTDTQYF.

This clonotype showed up many times. The chain carries TRBV12-3 or TRBV12-4 and TRBJ1-2; tentatively, D is TRBD1 (6 bases). The CDR3 sequence is 13 residues long. V shed 6 bases and J shed 2 bases, with 10 bases lying between them. The DNA for the CDR3 is TGTGCCAGCAGCCCCACAGGGAACTATGGCTACACCTTC. It codes for CASSPTGNYGYTF.

This clonotype was seen a few times. The V and J genes are TRBV4-1 and TRBJ2-7; D call uncertain. The V gene lost 3 bases and the J gene lost 0 bases, with 6 bases spanning the gap. The V gene's germline CDR1 is MGHRA and CDR2 YSYEKL. The CDR3 is 13 residues long. The CDR3 nucleotides are TGCGCCAGCAGCCAGGGCATCTCCTACGAGCAGTACTTC. Amino acids: CASSQGISYEQYF.

The genes are TRBV29-1 and TRBJ1-2; D remains ambiguous. The ends were cut back, 1 base at V and 3 bases at J, with 6 bases in the middle. From germline, CDR1 is SQVTM and CDR2 ANQGSEA. This CDR3 contains 12 residues. Here the CDR3 reads CSVEALDYGYTF. The DNA for the CDR3 is TGCAGCGTTGAAGCTTTGGACTATGGCTACACCTTC.

This clonotype was counted only a few times. The V gene is TRBV12-3 or TRBV12-4, the J gene TRBJ2-1, with 10 bases that match TRBD1. Germline trimming cut 6 bases from V and 6 bases from J; bases unmatched to any gene: 5. The CDR3 has 14 amino acids. The CDR3, as DNA: TGTGCCAGCAGCCCGGACAGGGGGTCCAATGAGCAGTTCTTC. Its translation: CASSPDRGSNEQFF.

There are a few counts of this clonotype. This chain links TRBV11-2 with TRBJ2-7; D is undetermined. CDR1 and CDR2 (germline): SGHAT, FQNNGV. V was trimmed by 3 bases and J by 3 bases, leaving 3 bases between them. The CDR3 has 11 residues. The CDR3, as DNA: TGTGCCAGCAGCTTCAACTACGAGCAGTACTTC. It codes for CASSFNYEQYF.

The gene calls are TRBV4-2 and TRBJ1-2, with D tentatively TRBD1 (6 bases). V shed 4 bases and J shed 6 bases, with 18 bases lying between them. This CDR3 contains 15 residues. Germline loops: CDR1 LGHNA, CDR2 YNFKEQ. CDR3 sequence: CASSRVEGELNGYTF. The CDR3 DNA sequence: TGTGCCAGCAGCCGAGTAGAGGGGGAACTCAATGGCTACACCTTC.

V gene TRBV6-6 combines with J gene TRBJ2-1; D gene uncertain. Trimming removed 1 base from V and 7 bases from J, with 2 bases in between. The length of the CDR3 is 11 residues. Looked up from germline, CDR1 is MNHNY and CDR2 is SVGAGI (reference sequence). The CDR3 nucleotides read TGTGCCAGCAGTTACTTTAATGAGCAGTTCTTC. As protein: CASSYFNEQFF.

V and J are TRBV14 and TRBJ1-1; D remains ambiguous. The CDR3 loop spans 15 amino acids. Germline-derived CDR1 and CDR2 are SGHDN and FVKESK. V dropped 4 bases and J dropped 11 bases, with 23 bases sitting between them. The CDR3: CASSRATSLQSLAFF. The CDR3 DNA is TGTGCCAGCAGCCGAGCTACGAGTCTACAGTCGTTGGCTTTCTTT.

This chain joins TRBV4-3 and TRBJ2-1, with 7 positions matching TRBD2. Germline V lookup: CDR1 LGHNA, CDR2 YSLEER. V dropped 8 bases and J dropped 6; count of bases not matched to a gene: 10. The CDR3 extends over 14 amino acids. CDR3 in DNA: TGCGCCAGCGGCGGAACCGGGACTACCAATGAGCAGTTCTTC. This codes for CASGGTGTTNEQFF.

The chain is built from TRBV6-1 and TRBJ1-2; 9 positions match TRBD1. This CDR3 region has 14 residues. The V and J ends lost 6 bases and 0 bases, in that order; junction bases with no gene match: 2. CDR1 MNHNS and CDR2 SASEGT come from the germline V gene. The DNA for the CDR3 is TGTGCCAGCAGGCGACAGGGGGCTAACTATGGCTACACCTTC. It encodes CASRRQGANYGYTF.

This clonotype showed up just a few times. The chain carries TRBV29-1 and TRBJ1-3; 7 bases agree with TRBD1. Germline V gives CDR1 SQVTM, CDR2 ANQGSEA. With 7 bases clipped from V and 4 bases from J, the junction kept 13 bases outside the gene matches. This CDR3 region has 15 residues. The CDR3 region has the DNA TGCAGCGCCACAGGGACAGTTGGTTCCGGAAACACCATATATTTT. Its protein product is CSATGTVGSGNTIYF.

This clonotype was counted only a few times. The chain carries TRBV6-5 and TRBJ2-3; unclear D gene. V was shortened by 6 bases and J by 5 bases, with 9 bases between the two germline ends. Germline-derived CDR1 and CDR2 are MNHEY and SVGAGI. The CDR3 length is 12 residues. The CDR3 protein is CASRHPGDTQYF. DNA of the CDR3: TGTGCCAGCAGACACCCGGGAGATACGCAGTATTTT.

The rearrangement joins TRBV5-1 to TRBJ1-1; tentative D call: TRBD1 (5 bases). This CDR3 has 19 amino acids. Trimming took off 0 bases at V and 1 base at J, with 22 bases between the two ends. Germline V gene sequence: CDR1 SGHRS, CDR2 YFSETQ. The CDR3: CASSLGVGGIKKGNTEAFF. CDR3 in DNA: TGCGCCAGCAGCTTGGGCGTTGGGGGAATCAAGAAGGGGAACACTGAAGCTTTCTTT.

This clonotype was seen only a few times. The V and J genes are TRBV3-1 and TRBJ1-5; D is unresolved. Trimming took off 8 bases at V and 9 bases at J, with 8 bases between the two ends. The CDR3 spans 10 residues. Germline values: CDR1 LGHDT, CDR2 YNNKEL (reference sequence). CDR3 protein: CASPALPQHF. For the CDR3, the DNA is TGTGCCAGCCCCGCATTGCCCCAGCATTTT.

This clonotype was counted ten times or more. In DNA, the CDR3 is TGCAGTGCTACCGATTTCGGGACTCAACTCCAAGAGACCCAGTACTTC. Protein: CSATDFGTQLQETQYF. The rearrangement links TRBV20-1 to TRBJ2-5, with D perhaps TRBD2 (6 bases). Trimming stripped 4 bases from V and 1 base from J, with 19 bases between. The CDR3 covers 16 residues. CDR1 DFQATT and CDR2 SNEGSKA come from the germline V gene (reference sequence).

This chain joins TRBV4-1 and TRBJ2-2; D may be TRBD2 (6 bases). The V and J ends lost 1 base and 7 bases respectively, with 16 bases between them. The CDR3 length is 16 residues. The germline V gene encodes CDR1 MGHRA and CDR2 YSYEKL. CDR3: CASSQVGTQRFGELFF. The CDR3 nucleotides read TGCGCCAGCAGCCAAGTCGGGACTCAGCGATTCGGGGAGCTGTTTTTT.

This rearrangement joins TRBV9 to TRBJ1-5; D unclear. V dropped 0 bases and J dropped 4 bases, with 8 bases sitting between them. Germline V CDR1 and CDR2: SGDLS, YYNGEE. CDR3 size: 14 residues. CDR3 sequence (DNA): TGTGCCAGCAGCGTAGGAGCGGATAATCAGCCCCAGCATTTT. Protein: CASSVGADNQPQHF. Complete variable domain (other parts from reference TRBV9 and TRBJ1-5): DSGVTQTPKHLITATGQRVTLRCSPRSGDLSVYWYQQSLDQGLQFLIQYYNGEERAKGNILERFSAQQFPDLHSELNLSSLELGDSALYFCASSVGADNQPQHFGDGTRLSIL.

This clonotype was seen only a few times. The chain is built from TRBV7-6 and TRBJ2-7; TRBD2 is a possible D gene (6 bases). From germline, CDR1 is SGHVS and CDR2 FNYEAQ. V was trimmed by 0 bases and J by 5 bases, leaving 11 bases between them. The CDR3 has 14 amino acids. Here the CDR3 reads CASSLAGGGDEQYV. DNA for the CDR3: TGTGCCAGCAGCTTAGCAGGAGGAGGGGACGAGCAGTACGTC.

This CDR3 is CASSFGTMTYEQYV. As DNA, the CDR3 is TGTGCCAGCAGCTTTGGGACGATGACCTACGAGCAGTACGTC. This chain links TRBV7-8 with TRBJ2-7, with D perhaps assigned TRBD1 or TRBD2 (5 bases each). Trimming took 3 bases from V and 2 from J, leaving 11 bases between them. Germline CDR1 and CDR2: SGHVS and FQNEAQ. This CDR3 comprises 14 residues.

J is TRBJ1-1 and V is TRBV12-3 or TRBV12-4; D possibly corresponds to TRBD1 (5 bases). This CDR3 is 13 amino acids long. The V gene lost 4 bases and the J gene lost 5 bases, with 11 bases spanning the gap. CDR3 residues: CASSWGEWTEAFF. CDR3 sequence (DNA): TGTGCCAGCAGTTGGGGGGAGTGGACTGAAGCTTTCTTT.